This entry features one T cell receptor (beta chain) sequence. Sequence at one end of the junction differs from germline and may be a read error. The sample comes from a study of blood T cell repertoires in COVID-19. Turning to the study itself: COVID-19 samples, acute and convalescent, were from the United States, Italy and Spain. Nucleic acid was either cDNA or gDNA, and it came from T cells, B-cell-depleted T cells, or PBMCs.

In the authors' methods: Reference gene primer amplification gave nucleated cell count estimates. Measured with immunoSEQ multiplex PCR; TCRdb has only the in-frame clones, and not every one. That table is the source of V, J and clone size, and D and trimming were worked out from the DNA. Here the sample spans roughly 250,000 clones, nearly 85% being singletons. CDR1 and CDR2 (germline): SSHAT, FNYEAQ (reference sequence). The CDR3 is 15 amino acids. The material sequenced was peripheral blood. The clonotype was recovered from a human donor in a cohort sampled during active COVID-19. This sequence joins TRBV7-7 and TRBJ2-7; 7 bases map to TRBD1. CDR3 coding DNA: TGTGCTAGCAGCTTACGTACAGGGGCCCCTTACGAGCAGTACTTC. Translation gives CASSLRTGAPYEQYF.